What follows is one TCR beta chain and its context. The CDR3 covers 14 residues. V lost 6 bases to trimming and J lost 8 bases, with 19 bases between them. CDR1 is SGHDN and CDR2 is FVKESK in the germline V gene. As processed by the authors: Amplification of reference gene primers provided the estimated nucleated cell counts. TCRdb keeps only in-frame clones here, not all; method: immunoSEQ multiplex PCR. Clone size and V and J calls were adopted from that table, with D and trimming inferred from the DNA. The sample carries 20,000 to 25,000 clones, about 90% recorded once. This specimen belongs to a study of blood T cell repertoires in COVID-19. For the study at large: From T cells, B-cell-depleted T cells, or PBMCs came the material, which was cDNA or gDNA.

Sequencing was carried out using peripheral blood. This receptor was obtained from an elderly woman with active COVID-19. The V and J genes are TRBV14 and TRBJ1-2; possibly TRBD1 for D (6 bases). The CDR3 DNA follows: TGTGCCAGCAGTTTCAATACAGGGTTATCCGGCTACACCTTC. Protein product: CASSFNTGLSGYTF.